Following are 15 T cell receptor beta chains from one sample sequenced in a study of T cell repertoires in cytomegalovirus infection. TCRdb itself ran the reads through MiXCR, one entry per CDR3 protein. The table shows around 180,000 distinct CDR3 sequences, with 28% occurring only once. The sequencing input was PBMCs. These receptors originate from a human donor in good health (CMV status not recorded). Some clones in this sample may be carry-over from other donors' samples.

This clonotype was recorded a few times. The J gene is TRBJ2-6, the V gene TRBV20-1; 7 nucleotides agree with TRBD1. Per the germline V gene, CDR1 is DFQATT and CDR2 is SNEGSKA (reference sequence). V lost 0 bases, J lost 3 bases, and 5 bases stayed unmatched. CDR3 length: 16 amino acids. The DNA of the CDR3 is TGCAGTGCTAGAGACCCGACAGGGTTTGGGGCCAACGTCCTGACTTTC. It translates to CSARDPTGFGANVLTF.

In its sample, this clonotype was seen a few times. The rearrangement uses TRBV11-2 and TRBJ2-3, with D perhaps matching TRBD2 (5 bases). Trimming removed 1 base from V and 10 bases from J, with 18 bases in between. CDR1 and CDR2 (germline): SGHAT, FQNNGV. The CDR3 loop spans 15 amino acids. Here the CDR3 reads CASSLVFAGLGAQYF. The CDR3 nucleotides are TGTGCCAGCAGCTTAGTATTCGCAGGCCTCGGGGCGCAGTATTTT.

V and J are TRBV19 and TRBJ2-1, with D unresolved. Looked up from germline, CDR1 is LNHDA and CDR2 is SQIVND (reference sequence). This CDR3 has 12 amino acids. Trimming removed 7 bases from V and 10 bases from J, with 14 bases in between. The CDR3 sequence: CASTDFVGEQFF. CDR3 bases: TGTGCCAGTACTGATTTTGTGGGCGAGCAGTTCTTC.

CDR3 in DNA: TGTGCCACGACCCAGGGGATGGCTTTTAGTGAGCAGTTCTTC. Encoded protein: CATTQGMAFSEQFF. V usage is TRBV2 and J usage is TRBJ2-1, with D tentatively TRBD1 (6 bases). This CDR3 is built from 14 residues. Trimming took off 10 bases at V and 9 bases at J, with 22 bases between the two ends. Germline loops: CDR1 SNHLY, CDR2 FYNNEI.

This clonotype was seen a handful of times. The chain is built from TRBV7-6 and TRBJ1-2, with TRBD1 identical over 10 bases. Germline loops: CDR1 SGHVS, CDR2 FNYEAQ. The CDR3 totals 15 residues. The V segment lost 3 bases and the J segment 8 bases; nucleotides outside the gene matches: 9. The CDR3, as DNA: TGTGCCAGCAGCTTGGGACAGGGGCCCAATCACGGCTACACCTTC. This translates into CASSLGQGPNHGYTF.

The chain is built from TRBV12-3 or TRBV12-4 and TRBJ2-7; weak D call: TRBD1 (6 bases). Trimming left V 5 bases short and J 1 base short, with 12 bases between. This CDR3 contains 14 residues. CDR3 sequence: CASSHDRQSYEQYF. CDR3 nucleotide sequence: TGTGCCAGCAGTCATGACAGGCAGTCCTACGAGCAGTACTTC.

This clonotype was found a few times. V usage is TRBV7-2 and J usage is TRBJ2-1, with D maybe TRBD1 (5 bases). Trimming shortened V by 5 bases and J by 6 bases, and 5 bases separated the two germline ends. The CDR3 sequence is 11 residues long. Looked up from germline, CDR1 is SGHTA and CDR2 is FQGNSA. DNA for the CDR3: TGTGCCAGCAGCCAGGGCAATGAGCAGTTCTTC. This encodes CASSQGNEQFF. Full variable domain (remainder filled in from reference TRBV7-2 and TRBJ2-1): GAGVSQSPSNKVTEKGKDVELRCDPISGHTALYWYRQSLGQGLEFLIYFQGNSAPDKSGLPSDRFSAERTGGSVSTLTIQRTQQEDSAVYLCASSQGNEQFFGPGTRLTVL.

CDR3 region: CASSQDPKDRLRAHERVTEAFF. In nucleotides, the CDR3 is TGTGCCAGCAGCCAAGATCCCAAGGACAGGCTGAGAGCCCACGAACGAGTCACTGAAGCTTTCTTT. The V and J genes are TRBV14 and TRBJ1-1, with 7 bases that match TRBD1. The junction had 26 bases not matched to a gene; V was cut back by 0 bases and J by 4 bases. CDR1 is SGHDN, CDR2 FVKESK, per germline. This CDR3 region has 22 residues.

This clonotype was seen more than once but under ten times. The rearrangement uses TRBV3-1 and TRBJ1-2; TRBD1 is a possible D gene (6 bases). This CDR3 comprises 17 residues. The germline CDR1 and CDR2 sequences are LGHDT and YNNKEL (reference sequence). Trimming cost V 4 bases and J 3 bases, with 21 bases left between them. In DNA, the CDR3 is TGTGCCAGCAGCCCCAGGCCCGGGGGGCTTACGGACTATGGCTACACCTTC. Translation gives CASSPRPGGLTDYGYTF.

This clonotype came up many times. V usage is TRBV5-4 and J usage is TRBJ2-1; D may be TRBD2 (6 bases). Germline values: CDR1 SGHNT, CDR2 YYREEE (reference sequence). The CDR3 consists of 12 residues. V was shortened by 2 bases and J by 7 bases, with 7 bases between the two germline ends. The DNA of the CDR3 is TGTGCCAGCAGCTTAGGGAGGAATGAGCAGTTCTTC. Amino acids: CASSLGRNEQFF.

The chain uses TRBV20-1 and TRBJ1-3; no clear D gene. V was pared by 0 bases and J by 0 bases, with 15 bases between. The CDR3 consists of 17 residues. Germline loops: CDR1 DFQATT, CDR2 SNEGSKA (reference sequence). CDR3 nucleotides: TGCAGTGCTAGAGATCAGAGCCGGCTGAGCTCTGGAAACACCATATATTTT. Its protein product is CSARDQSRLSSGNTIYF.

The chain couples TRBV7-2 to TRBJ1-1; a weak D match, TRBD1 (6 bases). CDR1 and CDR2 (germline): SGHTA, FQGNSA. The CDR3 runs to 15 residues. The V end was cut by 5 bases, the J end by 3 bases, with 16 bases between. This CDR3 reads CASSLNDRLYTEAFF. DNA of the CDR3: TGTGCCAGCAGCCTCAATGACAGGCTATACACTGAAGCTTTCTTT.

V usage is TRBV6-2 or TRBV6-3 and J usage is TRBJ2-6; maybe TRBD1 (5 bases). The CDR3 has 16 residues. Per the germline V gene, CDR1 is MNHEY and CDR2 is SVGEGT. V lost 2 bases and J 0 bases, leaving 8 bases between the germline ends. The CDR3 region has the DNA TGTGCCAGCAGTTACCAGGGTCCCTCTGGGGCCAACGTCCTGACTTTC. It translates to CASSYQGPSGANVLTF.

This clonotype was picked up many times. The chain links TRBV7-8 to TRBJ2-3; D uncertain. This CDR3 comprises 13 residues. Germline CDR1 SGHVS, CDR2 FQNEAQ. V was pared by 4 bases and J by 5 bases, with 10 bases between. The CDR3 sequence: CASSSTNKDTQYF. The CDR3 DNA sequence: TGTGCCAGCAGCTCAACGAATAAAGATACGCAGTATTTT.

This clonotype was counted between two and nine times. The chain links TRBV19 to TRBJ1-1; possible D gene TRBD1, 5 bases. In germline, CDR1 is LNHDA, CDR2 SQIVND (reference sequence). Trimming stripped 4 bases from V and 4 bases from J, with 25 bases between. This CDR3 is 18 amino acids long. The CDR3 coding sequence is TGTGCCAGTAGTACCGGCGGGCGGGGGAGCGTAGGAGGCACTGAAGCTTTCTTT. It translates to CASSTGGRGSVGGTEAFF. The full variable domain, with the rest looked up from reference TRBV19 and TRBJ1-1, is DGGITQSPKYLFRKEGQNVTLSCEQNLNHDAMYWYRQDPGQGLRLIYYSQIVNDFQKGDIAEGYSVSREKKESFPLTVTSAQKNPTAFYLCASSTGGRGSVGGTEAFFGQGTRLTVV.